This TCR beta chain is drawn from a study of blood T cells in healthy people across ages. Study background: About one barcoded TCR beta cDNA was captured per two T cells.

V gave up 4 bases and J gave up 8 bases, with 12 bases separating them. The CDR3 is 14 amino acids. CDR1 is SGHNT and CDR2 is YENEEA in the germline V gene. The second PCR ran about 6 to 11 cycles with a sample-barcoded 5' primer and J-beta primers. One entry per CDR3 protein results from TCRdb running MiXCR on the 5' RACE reads. The table shows 850,000 to 1,000,000 distinct CDR3 sequences, with roughly 48% occurring only once. This clonotype was seen more than once but under ten times. The donors, aged about 6 to 100, were healthy Caucasians from Russia. Sample: blood. This chain uses TRBV11-3 with TRBJ1-6, with TRBD1 as a possible D gene (5 bases). The receptor was derived from a man in his thirties or forties in good health. CDR3 sequence (DNA): TGTGCCAGCAGCTCCGACGGGGACTATTCACCCCTCCACTTT. It translates to CASSSDGDYSPLHF.